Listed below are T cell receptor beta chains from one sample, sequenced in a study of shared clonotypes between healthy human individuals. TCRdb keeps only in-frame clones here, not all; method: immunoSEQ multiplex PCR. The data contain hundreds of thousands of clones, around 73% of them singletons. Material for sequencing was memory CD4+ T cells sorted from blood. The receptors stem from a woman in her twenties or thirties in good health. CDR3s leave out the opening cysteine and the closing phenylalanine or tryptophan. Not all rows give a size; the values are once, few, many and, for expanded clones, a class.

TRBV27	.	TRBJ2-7	ASMGRENSYEQY
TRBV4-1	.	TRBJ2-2	ASSPTSGRILNTGELF
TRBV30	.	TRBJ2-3	AWSSQTYTQY
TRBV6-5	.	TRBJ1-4	ASSPTGGGEKLF
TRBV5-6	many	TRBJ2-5	ASSLGPGGETQY
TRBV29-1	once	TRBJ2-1	SAGTSGTTHI
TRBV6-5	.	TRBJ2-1	ASSRTEGPYNEQF
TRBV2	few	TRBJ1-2	ASIAGGQLGYT
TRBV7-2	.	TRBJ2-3	ASSYVGADTQY
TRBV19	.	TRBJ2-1	ASSRRLAGVSLQF
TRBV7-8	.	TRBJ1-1	ASSLAVGVNTEAF
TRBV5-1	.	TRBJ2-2	ASSPGQAVGELF
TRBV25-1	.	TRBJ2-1	ASSGRDNYNEQF
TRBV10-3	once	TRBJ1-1	ASGGGTGGITEAF
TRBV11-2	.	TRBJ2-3	ASSWAGDTQY
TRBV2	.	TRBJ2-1	ASGGQRANNEQF
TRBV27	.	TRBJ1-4	ASSFRGLGEKLF
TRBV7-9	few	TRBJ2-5	ASSFAGREGQETQY
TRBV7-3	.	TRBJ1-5	ASRLHDRKLGAPFRQPQH
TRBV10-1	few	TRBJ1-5	AITRDSQPQH
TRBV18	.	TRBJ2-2	ASSPYGAELF
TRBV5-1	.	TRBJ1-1	ASSLGVANTEAF
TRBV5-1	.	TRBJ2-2	ASSADYTGELF
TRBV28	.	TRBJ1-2	ASSFTGGYGYT
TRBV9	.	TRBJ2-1	ASSVVGQGSYNEQF
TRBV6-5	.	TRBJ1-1	ASRPGHPGTEAF
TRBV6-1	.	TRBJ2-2	ASSKTGNTGELF
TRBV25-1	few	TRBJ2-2	ASSERGTANTGELF
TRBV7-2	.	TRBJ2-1	ASSLGSSGIYNEQF
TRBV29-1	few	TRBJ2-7	SVAGGDRTY
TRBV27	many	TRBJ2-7	ASTPTVSGAREQY
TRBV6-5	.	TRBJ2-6	ASSYSNTAGANVLT
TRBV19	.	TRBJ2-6	ASRTLAVSGANVLT
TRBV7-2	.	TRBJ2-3	ASSRDRVVNTQY
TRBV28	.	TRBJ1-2	ASSGAGPLYGYT
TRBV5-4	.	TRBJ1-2	ASSTGGSNYGYT
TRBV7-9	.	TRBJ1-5	ASSPQGAGNQPQH
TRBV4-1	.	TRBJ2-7	ASSQGSGTYYEQY
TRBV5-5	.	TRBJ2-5	ASSLRGPRETQY
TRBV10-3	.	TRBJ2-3	AISATSGRATDTQY
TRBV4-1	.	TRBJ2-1	ASSLRLRDRRNNEQF
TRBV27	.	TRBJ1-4	ASSSSQSNEKLF
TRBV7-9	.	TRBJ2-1	ASSSRSGRADNEQF
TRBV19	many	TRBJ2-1	ASSIQPPYNEQF
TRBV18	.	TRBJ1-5	ASSRLRDQPQH
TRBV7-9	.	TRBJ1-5	ASSAGSPSQPQH
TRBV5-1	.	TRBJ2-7	ASSLNQPSTYEQY
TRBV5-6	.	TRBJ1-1	ASSLVRGTEAF
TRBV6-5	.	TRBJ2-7	ASSYHARYEQY
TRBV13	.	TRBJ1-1	ASSLTGSTEAF
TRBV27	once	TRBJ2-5	ASSLRSAQETQY